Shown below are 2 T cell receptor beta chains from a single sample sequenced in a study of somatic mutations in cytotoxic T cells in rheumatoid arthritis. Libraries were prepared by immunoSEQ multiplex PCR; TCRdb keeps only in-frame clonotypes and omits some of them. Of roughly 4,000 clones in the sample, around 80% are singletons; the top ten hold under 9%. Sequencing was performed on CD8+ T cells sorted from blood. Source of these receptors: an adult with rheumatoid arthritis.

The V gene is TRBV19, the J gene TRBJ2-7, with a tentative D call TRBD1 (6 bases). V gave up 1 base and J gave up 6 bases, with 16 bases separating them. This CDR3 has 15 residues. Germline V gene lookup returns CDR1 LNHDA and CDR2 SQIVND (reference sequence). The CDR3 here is CASSIVGGTSSEQYF. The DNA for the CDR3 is TGTGCCAGTAGTATAGTTGGGGGCACGAGTTCCGAGCAGTACTTC.

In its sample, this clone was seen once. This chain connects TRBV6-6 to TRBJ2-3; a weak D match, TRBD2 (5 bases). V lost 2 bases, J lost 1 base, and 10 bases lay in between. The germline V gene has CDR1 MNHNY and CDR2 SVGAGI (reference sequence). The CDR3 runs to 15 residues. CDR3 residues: CASSYTGYGTDTQYF. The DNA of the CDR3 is TGTGCCAGCAGTTACACGGGGTACGGCACAGATACGCAGTATTTT.